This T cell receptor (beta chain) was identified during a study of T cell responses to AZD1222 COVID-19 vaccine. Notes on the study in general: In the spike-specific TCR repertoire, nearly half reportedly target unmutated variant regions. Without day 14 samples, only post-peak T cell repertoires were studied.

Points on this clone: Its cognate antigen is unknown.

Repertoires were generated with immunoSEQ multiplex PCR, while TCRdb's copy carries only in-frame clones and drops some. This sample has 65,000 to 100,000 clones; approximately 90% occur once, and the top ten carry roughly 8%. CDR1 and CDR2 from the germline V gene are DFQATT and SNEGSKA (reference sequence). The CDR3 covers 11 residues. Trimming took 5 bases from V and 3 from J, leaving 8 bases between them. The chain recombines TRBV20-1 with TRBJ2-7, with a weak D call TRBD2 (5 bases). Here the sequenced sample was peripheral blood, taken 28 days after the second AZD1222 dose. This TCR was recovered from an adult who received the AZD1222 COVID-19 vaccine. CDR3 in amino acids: CSAPRGYEQYF. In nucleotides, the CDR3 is TGCAGTGCTCCACGGGGCTACGAGCAGTACTTC.